The source of this T cell receptor (beta chain) is a study of blood T cell repertoires in COVID-19. Study as a whole: The samples span acute and convalescent COVID-19 from the United States, Italy and Spain.

V lost 4 bases, J lost 3 bases, and 4 bases stayed unmatched. CDR1 is SGHVS and CDR2 is FQNEAQ in the germline V gene. This CDR3 has 14 amino acids. In this sample, this clone turned up once. Sequencing was performed with immunoSEQ multiplex PCR; in TCRdb, only in-frame clones are kept and a portion is missing. This table has 350,000 to 500,000 clones, roughly 88% appearing once. Exposed volunteers were people who met a COVID-19 case within 2 weeks before study entry. The sequence was obtained from a woman between 18 and 29 years old who had been exposed to COVID-19. The sample taken for sequencing was PBMCs or T cells enriched from blood (not recorded which). The J gene is TRBJ1-1, the V gene TRBV7-8; 8 bases line up with TRBD1. CDR3 nucleotide sequence: TGTGCCAGCAGCTGGGACAGGTGGGACACTGAAGCTTTCTTT. It codes for CASSWDRWDTEAFF.